Listed here are 17 T cell receptor beta chains from one sample, sequenced in a study of T cells in Graves' hyperthyroidism and ophthalmopathy. Amplification targeted TCR beta CDR3 regions from RNA transcripts. HTBI primers were the set used in a first-round RT-PCR of the TCR CDR3. TCRdb re-called the multiplex PCR reads through MiXCR, storing one row per CDR3 protein. The sample has roughly 750,000 distinct CDR3 sequences; less than 20% are singletons. Sequencing was done on a sample of blood. The receptors were sampled from a young man with Graves' hyperthyroidism.

This clonotype came up many times. The chain has TRBV12-3 or TRBV12-4 and TRBJ2-1; the match to TRBD1 covers 7 bases. The CDR3 spans 13 residues. V lost 2 bases to trimming and J lost 9 bases; unmatched junction nucleotides: 4. Here the CDR3 reads CASSLWDRTEQFF. CDR3 sequence (DNA): TGTGCCAGCAGTTTATGGGACAGAACTGAGCAGTTCTTC.

This clonotype was observed at least ten times. This chain connects TRBV11-3 to TRBJ1-1; D is possibly TRBD1 (5 bases). Germline CDR1 is SGHNT and CDR2 is YENEEA. Trimming stripped 6 bases from V and 4 bases from J, with 15 bases between. The CDR3 has 14 residues. The CDR3 coding sequence is TGTGCCAGCAGGTTCAGCGGGGGTGGCACTGAAGCTTTCTTT. Its protein is CASRFSGGGTEAFF.

Many counts were recorded for this clonotype. The genes are TRBV28 and TRBJ2-1; D possibly corresponds to TRBD2 (6 bases). V shed 8 bases and J shed 0 bases, with 17 bases lying between them. Germline V gives CDR1 MDHEN, CDR2 SYDVKM. This CDR3 comprises 16 residues. CDR3 sequence (DNA): TGTGCCAGCCTCTCGTTGACTAGTGACTCCTACAATGAGCAGTTCTTC. The encoded protein is CASLSLTSDSYNEQFF. Full variable domain (outside the CDR3, taken from reference TRBV28 and TRBJ2-1): DVKVTQSSRYLVKRTGEKVFLECVQDMDHENMFWYRQDPGLGLRLIYFSYDVKMKEKGDIPEGYSVSREKKERFSLILESASTNQTSMYLCASLSLTSDSYNEQFFGPGTRLTVL.

This clonotype was picked up many times. The V call is TRBV28, the J call TRBJ2-3, with D unclear. The length of the CDR3 is 11 residues. V was shortened by 9 bases and J by 0 bases, with 4 bases between the two germline ends. The V gene's germline CDR1 is MDHEN and CDR2 SYDVKM. CDR3 in amino acids: CASHSTDTQYF. In DNA form, the CDR3 reads TGTGCCAGTCATAGCACAGATACGCAGTATTTT.

Turning to this clonotype: With a much larger clone just one base away, this may be a read error. Here the CDR3 omits its conserved ending phenylalanine or tryptophan, so a read error is the likely source. This rearrangement joins TRBV24-1 to TRBJ2-7; D gene ambiguous. Germline V gene sequence: CDR1 KGHDR, CDR2 SFDVKD. Trimming removed 9 bases at V and 1 base at J, with 18 bases between. This CDR3 region has 15 residues. The CDR3 nucleotides read TGTGCCACCTCCGGAAGAGAGTCTCCTTCCTACGAGCAGTACCTC. Translated, it gives CATSGRESPSYEQYL.

This clonotype was seen a few times. The chain couples TRBV3-1 to TRBJ1-2; 11 nucleotides line up with TRBD1. Germline CDR1 is LGHDT and CDR2 is YNNKEL (reference sequence). The CDR3 covers 16 residues. The J segment lost 0 bases and the V segment lost 5 bases, leaving 5 bases of the junction unmatched. DNA for the CDR3: TGTGCCAGCAGCTTCCGGGACAGGGGGGCTAACTATGGCTACACCTTC. This sequence encodes CASSFRDRGANYGYTF.

This clonotype has just a few counts. The chain recombines TRBV6-2 or TRBV6-3 with TRBJ2-5; TRBD1 matches at 8 bases. Per the germline V gene, CDR1 is MNHEY and CDR2 is SVGEGT. CDR3 length equals 16 residues. The ends lost 4 bases at V and 5 bases at J; junction bases unmatched: 12. CDR3 in amino acids: CASSSVSQGGRETQYF. DNA for the CDR3: TGTGCCAGCAGTTCAGTTTCACAGGGGGGCAGGGAGACCCAGTACTTC.

Remarks on this clonotype: A much larger clone is a single base away; this may be a read error. The gene calls are TRBV7-6 and TRBJ2-1; D not resolved. This CDR3 region has 16 residues. Germline V gene sequence: CDR1 SGHVS, CDR2 FNYEAQ. With 2 bases removed from V and 0 bases from J, the gap between germline ends came to 11 bases. The CDR3 here is CASSLSVNISYNEQFF. CDR3 sequence (DNA): TGTGCCAGCAGCTTATCCGTCAATATCTCCTACAATGAGCAGTTCTTC.

This clonotype was picked up a small number of times. The V and J genes are TRBV20-1 and TRBJ1-4, with D maybe TRBD1 (6 bases). Germline CDR1 reads DFQATT; CDR2 reads SNEGSKA (reference sequence). Trimming stripped 0 bases from V and 8 bases from J, with 13 bases between. The CDR3 is 14 amino acids. The CDR3 DNA sequence: TGCAGTGCTAGAGATCTGCAGGGGAGGGAAAAACTGTTTTTT. This codes for CSARDLQGREKLFF.

This clonotype was picked up a small number of times. This chain connects TRBV27 to TRBJ2-7, with TRBD2 matching over 9 bases. Germline V CDR1 and CDR2: MNHEY, SMNVEV (reference sequence). This CDR3 is built from 15 residues. J gave up 5 bases and V 3 bases, and 8 bases lay outside the gene matches. DNA for the CDR3: TGTGCCAGCAGTTTGGGAGCGGGAGGTTGGAACGAGCAGTACTTC. Translating it yields CASSLGAGGWNEQYF.

The V and J genes are TRBV27 and TRBJ2-2, with a tentative D call TRBD1 (6 bases). Trimming removed 6 bases at V and 0 bases at J, with 11 bases between. The CDR3 extends over 15 amino acids. Germline CDR1 MNHEY, CDR2 SMNVEV (reference sequence). The CDR3 DNA reads as TGTGCCAGCAGCCTGGGGGCCCCGAACACCGGGGAGCTGTTTTTT. This gives the protein CASSLGAPNTGELFF.

This clonotype was seen a handful of times. A read error may explain this, as a much larger clone is one base away. This chain uses TRBV27 with TRBJ2-3; 8 nucleotides align to TRBD2. The CDR3 spans 17 residues. V gave up 4 bases and J gave up 5 bases; unmatched junction bases: 14. CDR1 MNHEY and CDR2 SMNVEV come from the germline V gene (reference sequence). CDR3 amino acids: CASSSSVAGLSGDTQYF. DNA for the CDR3: TGTGCCAGCAGTTCCTCAGTAGCGGGACTCTCTGGAGATACGCAGTATTTT.

This clonotype has a count of ten or more. This CDR3 reads CASRRSGTYNEQFF. The CDR3 nucleotides are TGTGCCAGCAGAAGGAGCGGGACCTACAATGAGCAGTTCTTC. The chain recombines TRBV2 with TRBJ2-1; 7 bases align to TRBD2. Per germline, CDR1 SNHLY and CDR2 FYNNEI. Germline trimming cut 6 bases from V and 2 bases from J; bases unmatched to any gene: 4. There are 14 residues in the CDR3.

This clonotype has just a few counts. This chain uses TRBV7-2 with TRBJ2-3, with TRBD2 as a possible D gene (5 bases). This CDR3 region has 17 residues. Germline CDR1 SGHTA, CDR2 FQGNSA. V was pared by 4 bases and J by 5 bases, with 22 bases between. Here the CDR3 reads CASSYYGLFRRKDTQYF. In DNA, the CDR3 is TGTGCCAGCAGCTACTACGGACTTTTCAGGAGGAAAGATACGCAGTATTTT.

In this sample, this clonotype turned up a few times. The V call is TRBV28, the J call TRBJ1-1, with unresolved D. The germline V gene encodes CDR1 MDHEN and CDR2 SYDVKM. V was clipped by 5 bases and J by 6 bases, with 7 bases between them. The CDR3 has 11 amino acids. This CDR3 is CASSQSSEAFF. The CDR3 DNA is TGTGCCAGCAGTCAGAGCTCTGAAGCTTTCTTT.

This clonotype was counted a few times. The chain couples TRBV15 to TRBJ2-7; 10 bases match TRBD2. The CDR3 has 16 amino acids. CDR1 and CDR2 from the germline V gene are LNHNV and YYDKDF (reference sequence). J lost 4 bases, V lost 3 bases, and 9 bases had no gene match. CDR3 sequence reads: CATSSYLLAGAYEQYF. The CDR3 nucleotides read TGTGCCACCAGCAGTTACCTTCTAGCGGGAGCATACGAGCAGTACTTC. Variable domain in full (rest from reference TRBV15 and TRBJ2-7): DAMVIQNPRYQVTQFGKPVTLSCSQTLNHNVMYWYQQKSSQAPKLLFHYYDKDFNNEADTPDNFQSRRPNTSFCFLDIRSPGLGDTAMYLCATSSYLLAGAYEQYFGPGTRLTVT.

This clonotype was seen more than once but under ten times. A much larger clone differs from this one at a single base, so this may be a read error. Since no conserved phenylalanine or tryptophan closes the CDR3, a read error is the likely cause. The chain carries TRBV12-3 or TRBV12-4 and TRBJ1-2; D is uncertain. Between the trimmed V and J ends, which lost 8 bases and 3 bases, there was a span of 13 bases. This CDR3 is 13 amino acids long. The DNA for the CDR3 is TGTGCCAGCCGCCCTTCTGGGTACTATGGCTACACCCTC. As protein: CASRPSGYYGYTL.